This T cell receptor (beta chain) was identified during a study of cytomegalovirus exposure and HLA in healthy donors. Every donor was a healthy person donating bone marrow. The PCR contained 60 Vbeta and 13 Jbeta primers. Some clones are missing from TCRdb's copy, which holds only in-frame ones; the method was immunoSEQ multiplex PCR. The table has more than 85,000 clones, over 75% seen once. Germline V lookup: CDR1 SGHDT, CDR2 YYEEEE. Unmatched junction bases numbered 6, after V lost 3 bases and J lost 0 bases. This CDR3 is 16 amino acids long. Findings of the study overall: Other equally common chains were less clonally expanded than HLA-associated TCR beta chains, a later analysis showed. Rarity held for most TCR sequences, but there were some public TCRs that occurred in many donors.

As for this clone: Its cognate antigen is unknown.

The sample comprised PBMCs. The chain carries TRBV5-6 and TRBJ2-3; 8 bases line up with TRBD2. This receptor was identified in a woman in her forties in good health and CMV-seropositive. CDR3 bases: TGTGCCAGCAGCTGGGCTTCTAGCGGGAGCACAGATACGCAGTATTTT. Residues: CASSWASSGSTDTQYF. Drawing the rest from reference TRBV5-6 and TRBJ2-3, the complete variable domain is DAGVTQSPTHLIKTRGQQVTLRCSPKSGHDTVSWYQQALGQGPQFIFQYYEEEERQRGNFPDRFSGHQFPNYSSELNVNALLLGDSALYLCASSWASSGSTDTQYFGPGTRLTVL.